This is a list of T cell receptor beta chains from one sample in a study of blood T cell repertoires in COVID-19. Measured with immunoSEQ multiplex PCR; TCRdb has only the in-frame clones, and not every one. The sample has a few hundred thousand clones, roughly nine tenths seen once. Sequences were obtained from peripheral blood. The origin of the receptors is a woman in her forties who had recovered from COVID-19. The CDR3 runs from the conserved cysteine through the conserved F or W. The order of the fields is clone size, D gene, J gene, V gene, CDR3 protein, CDR3 DNA. D genes are given only for firm matches. Only part of the rows carry a size: once, few, many, or a class if the clone is expanded.

size: -; D: TRBD2; J: TRBJ2-7; V: TRBV19; CDR3: CASRGLAGKEQYF; DNA: TGTGCCAGTAGGGGACTAGCGGGGAAAGAGCAGTACTTC
size: -; D: -; J: TRBJ2-3; V: TRBV11-2; CDR3: CASSLDPADTQYF; DNA: TGTGCCAGCAGCTTAGATCCCGCAGATACGCAGTATTTT
size: -; D: -; J: TRBJ1-1; V: TRBV12-3/TRBV12-4; CDR3: CASSWDFTEAFF; DNA: TGTGCCAGCAGTTGGGACTTCACTGAAGCTTTCTTT
size: once; D: -; J: TRBJ2-5; V: TRBV28; CDR3: CASSSPETQYF; DNA: TGTGCCAGCTCTTCTCCGGAGACCCAGTACTTC
size: -; D: TRBD1; J: TRBJ1-2; V: TRBV7-8; CDR3: CASSTYKGARNYGYTF; DNA: TGTGCCAGCAGCACCTATAAGGGGGCCCGTAACTATGGCTACACCTTC
size: -; D: TRBD1; J: TRBJ2-7; V: TRBV7-9; CDR3: CASSSRDRTYEQYF; DNA: TGTGCCAGCAGCTCAAGGGACAGGACTTACGAGCAGTACTTC
size: -; D: -; J: TRBJ1-2; V: TRBV29-1; CDR3: CSVEEQGSGYTF; DNA: TGCAGCGTTGAAGAGCAGGGGAGTGGCTACACCTTC
size: -; D: TRBD2; J: TRBJ2-1; V: TRBV7-9; CDR3: CASSLSGRQLREQFF; DNA: TGTGCCAGCAGCCTTAGCGGGAGACAACTGAGGGAGCAGTTCTTC
size: few; D: TRBD2; J: TRBJ2-1; V: TRBV9; CDR3: CASSVGAGAGYEQFF; DNA: TGTGCCAGCAGCGTAGGAGCGGGAGCCGGTTATGAGCAGTTCTTC
size: -; D: TRBD1; J: TRBJ2-7; V: TRBV19; CDR3: CASSIAGTGMHEQYF; DNA: TGTGCCAGTAGTATAGCAGGGACAGGGATGCACGAGCAGTACTTC
size: few; D: -; J: TRBJ2-7; V: TRBV30; CDR3: CAWSAGTRPYEQYF; DNA: TGTGCCTGGAGTGCCGGGACAAGACCCTACGAGCAGTACTTC
size: -; D: TRBD1; J: TRBJ1-1; V: TRBV12-5; CDR3: CASGLATGVNTEAFF; DNA: TGTGCTAGTGGTTTGGCCACAGGGGTGAACACTGAAGCTTTCTTT
size: -; D: TRBD1; J: TRBJ1-4; V: TRBV11-3; CDR3: CASSLSDRGHEKLFF; DNA: TGTGCCAGCAGCTTATCCGACAGGGGGCATGAAAAACTGTTTTTT
size: -; D: -; J: TRBJ1-1; V: TRBV9; CDR3: CASIGRVGTEAFF; DNA: TGTGCCAGCATAGGGAGGGTGGGAACTGAAGCTTTCTTT
size: -; D: -; J: TRBJ1-5; V: TRBV19; CDR3: CASSIGVAGDRAQHF; DNA: TGTGCCAGTAGTATAGGAGTCGCAGGCGATAGAGCCCAGCATTTT
size: once; D: TRBD1; J: TRBJ1-4; V: TRBV7-2; CDR3: CASSFHRTGEKLFF; DNA: TGTGCCAGCAGCTTCCACCGGACAGGTGAAAAACTGTTTTTT
size: -; D: -; J: TRBJ2-3; V: TRBV4-1; CDR3: CASSQFQGSTDTQYF; DNA: TGCGCCAGCAGCCAGTTCCAGGGTAGCACAGATACGCAGTATTTT
size: -; D: -; J: TRBJ2-5; V: TRBV28; CDR3: CASSFLRDFETQYF; DNA: TGTGCCAGCAGTTTCCTACGAGATTTTGAGACCCAGTACTTC
size: -; D: -; J: TRBJ2-2; V: TRBV19; CDR3: CASSIDRTLTNTGELFF; DNA: TGTGCCAGTAGTATAGATCGGACTCTTACGAACACCGGGGAGCTGTTTTTT
size: -; D: TRBD2; J: TRBJ2-5; V: TRBV5-4; CDR3: CASSSLFGGGGETQYF; DNA: TGTGCCAGCAGCTCACTGTTTGGGGGGGGAGGAGAGACCCAGTACTTC